Listed below are T cell receptor beta chains from one sample, sequenced in a study of T cell responses to AZD1222 COVID-19 vaccine. The assay was immunoSEQ multiplex PCR, and TCRdb's table has in-frame clones only and misses some. The sample yields 80,000 to 95,000 clones, about nine tenths seen once. Source: peripheral blood, taken on day 0 of AZD1222 vaccination. The receptors were gathered from an adult in good health. The CDR3 runs from the conserved cysteine through the conserved F or W. The D gene is left open where the match is weak. Not all rows give a size; the values are once, few, many and, for expanded clones, a class.

V	J	size	D	DNA	CDR3
TRBV18	TRBJ2-7	few	NA	TGTGCCAGCTCACCTTTGGGCTCCTACGAGCAGTACTTC	CASSPLGSYEQYF
TRBV7-9	TRBJ1-1	NA	TRBD1	TGTGCCAGCAACTCACAGGGGGTATTCCCTGAAGCTTTCTTT	CASNSQGVFPEAFF
TRBV28	TRBJ1-2	NA	NA	TGTGCCAGTCTTGGCGTGGCAGCCCCGGCTAACTATGGCTACACCTTC	CASLGVAAPANYGYTF
TRBV27	TRBJ1-5	once	NA	TGTGCCAGCAGTTTATCCACAGTCTTCCCCCGGTCCCAGCCCCAGCATTTT	CASSLSTVFPRSQPQHF
TRBV6-6	TRBJ1-1	once	NA	TGTGCCAGCAGTTACTCCGGGGGGCGTTTGAACACTGAAGCTTTCTTT	CASSYSGGRLNTEAFF
TRBV6-1	TRBJ2-3	NA	NA	TGTGCCAGCAGTGAGGGGGGCACAGATACGCAGTATTTT	CASSEGGTDTQYF
TRBV4-1	TRBJ1-2	NA	TRBD1	TGCGCCAGCAGCCGTACAGGGGGTAACTATGGCTACACCTTC	CASSRTGGNYGYTF
TRBV27	TRBJ1-2	NA	NA	TGTGCCAGCAGGCTTGCAGGGTCTGGCTACACCTTC	CASRLAGSGYTF
TRBV6-4	TRBJ2-3	NA	NA	TGTGCCAGCAGTGAACATCGGGGGAGCACAGATACGCAGTATTTT	CASSEHRGSTDTQYF
TRBV25-1	TRBJ2-7	NA	NA	TGTGCCAGCAGTGAGAAAAGCTCCTACGAGCAGTACTTC	CASSEKSSYEQYF
TRBV5-4	TRBJ2-1	NA	NA	TGTGCCAGCAGCTACACGGATTACAATGAGCAGTTCTTC	CASSYTDYNEQFF
TRBV6-5	TRBJ1-1	NA	NA	TGTGCCAGCAGGGCCCGGGAACACGGGCCTGAAGCTTTCTTT	CASRAREHGPEAFF
TRBV5-6	TRBJ1-2	NA	NA	TGTGCCAGCAGCAGGGACTATGGCTACACCTTC	CASSRDYGYTF
TRBV7-2	TRBJ1-1	NA	NA	TGTGCCAGCAGCTTATTTCCTTGGGCAGGGCGGAACACTGAAGCTTTCTTT	CASSLFPWAGRNTEAFF
TRBV18	TRBJ1-3	NA	NA	TGTGCCAGCTCACCTTCCAGGGACTCTGGAAACACCATATATTTT	CASSPSRDSGNTIYF
TRBV5-1	TRBJ1-1	NA	TRBD1	TGCGCCAGCAGCCCTGGGGGGGGACAGGGTATTATCGACACTGAAGCTTTCTTT	CASSPGGGQGIIDTEAFF
TRBV27	TRBJ1-3	NA	NA	TGTGCCAGCAGTTATGGTCCGATTAGCTCTGGAAACACCATATATTTT	CASSYGPISSGNTIYF
TRBV30	TRBJ1-1	NA	NA	TGTGCCTGGGACCGGGAGAAAAACACTGAAGCTTTCTTT	CAWDREKNTEAFF
TRBV19	TRBJ1-2	NA	NA	TGTGCCAGTCGACAAGGGGGGGCAGGGATGTTTGGCGGCTACACCTTC	CASRQGGAGMFGGYTF
TRBV18	TRBJ1-5	NA	NA	TGTGCCAGCTCACCCTACGTAAGCAATCAGCCCCAGCATTTT	CASSPYVSNQPQHF
TRBV4-3	TRBJ2-7	NA	NA	TGCGCCAGCAGCCAGGCGGACAGTGAAGGGGCCTACGAGCAGTACTTC	CASSQADSEGAYEQYF
TRBV7-9	TRBJ2-3	NA	NA	TGTGCCAGCAGCTTAGCGGTTCGGGGCACAGATACGCAGTATTTT	CASSLAVRGTDTQYF
TRBV6-2/TRBV6-3	TRBJ1-5	NA	NA	TGTGCCAGCAGTTTAGAACCGGGACACTCAATGGGGGGCAATCAGCCCCAGCATTTT	CASSLEPGHSMGGNQPQHF
TRBV6-5	TRBJ2-7	NA	NA	TGTGCCAGCACCCCCGGGACTTACTCCTACGAGCAGTACTTC	CASTPGTYSYEQYF
TRBV5-4	TRBJ1-2	NA	NA	TGTGCCAGCAGCTTGTCGGGAATCCCCTATGGCTACACCTTC	CASSLSGIPYGYTF
TRBV6-5	TRBJ1-1	NA	NA	TGTGCCAGCAGTTACCGAGCGGGTGCGGCCACTGAAGCTTTCTTT	CASSYRAGAATEAFF
TRBV24-1	TRBJ2-1	NA	TRBD2	TGTGCCACCAGCCGTAGCGGGGGGGCCGATGAGCAGTTCTTC	CATSRSGGADEQFF
TRBV14	TRBJ1-1	NA	TRBD1	TGTGCCAGCAGCCATGACAGGGGACGCACTGAAGCTTTCTTT	CASSHDRGRTEAFF
TRBV19	TRBJ1-1	NA	TRBD1	TGTGCCAGTAGTATAGGGCAGGGGGTGTTCACTGAAGCTTTCTTT	CASSIGQGVFTEAFF
TRBV2	TRBJ2-1	NA	NA	TGTGCCAGCAGTGAAGAAAATGTAGGAGAGCAGTTCTTC	CASSEENVGEQFF
TRBV11-2	TRBJ2-7	NA	NA	TGTGCCAGCAGCTTAGCTTCGGTGCGGGGAAGAAACTACGAGCAGTACTTC	CASSLASVRGRNYEQYF
TRBV4-2	TRBJ2-7	few	TRBD1	TGTGCCAGCAGCCAGGGGACAGCGATTAGCTCCTACGAGCAGTACTTC	CASSQGTAISSYEQYF
TRBV28	TRBJ1-1	NA	NA	TGTGCCAGCATCTTCGGGCCTCACACTGAAGCTTTCTTT	CASIFGPHTEAFF
TRBV4-1	TRBJ1-2	NA	NA	TGCGCCAGCAGCCCTCTGGGCGGGGCTAACTATGGCTACACCTTC	CASSPLGGANYGYTF
TRBV9	TRBJ1-3	NA	NA	TGTGCCAGCAGCGTAGAAGGGAACTCTGGAAACACCATATATTTT	CASSVEGNSGNTIYF
TRBV11-3	TRBJ2-1	NA	NA	TGTGCCAGCAGCTTAAAGGGATACAATGAGCAGTTCTTC	CASSLKGYNEQFF
TRBV6-5	TRBJ1-1	once	TRBD1	TGTGCCAGCAGCATCTACAGGGGACAGAACACTGAAGCTTTCTTT	CASSIYRGQNTEAFF
TRBV9	TRBJ1-5	NA	NA	TGTGCCAGCAGCGTAGGTCGGATGAGCAATCAGCCCCAGCATTTT	CASSVGRMSNQPQHF
TRBV5-1	TRBJ2-2	NA	NA	TGCGCCAGCAGCCGGGTGGGGGTATCGAACACCGGGGAGCTGTTTTTT	CASSRVGVSNTGELFF
TRBV3-1/TRBV3-2	TRBJ2-7	NA	TRBD2	TGTGCCAGCAGCCAAGCCCCTGGGGGGGGGTACGAGCAGTACTTC	CASSQAPGGGYEQYF
TRBV19	TRBJ1-3	NA	NA	TGTGCCAGTACACCGGCAGGGTGGTATGGAAACACCATATATTTT	CASTPAGWYGNTIYF
TRBV30	TRBJ2-7	NA	TRBD2	TGTGCCTGGGGGGGGACTAGCGGGGTCGAGCAGTACTTC	CAWGGTSGVEQYF
TRBV6-6	TRBJ1-5	NA	NA	TGTGCCAGCAGTTACATCAGCCCCAATCAGCCCCAGCATTTT	CASSYISPNQPQHF
TRBV5-4	TRBJ1-4	NA	TRBD1	TGTGCCAGCAGCTTGTCGGGACAGAATGAAAAACTGTTTTTT	CASSLSGQNEKLFF
TRBV27	TRBJ1-2	NA	TRBD1	TGTGCCAGCAGTCCTGGACAGGGAGCCCGGCGGAACTATGGCTACACCTTC	CASSPGQGARRNYGYTF